This paragraph covers one T cell receptor beta chain sequence. This clonotype was found once. Its antigen has not been determined. Base qualities are not provided; no much larger clone lies one nucleotide away. The CDR3 measures 14 amino acids from cysteine to phenylalanine. Left in the record is the CDR3 DNA by itself, 42 bases read in frame from the first base. The junction shows trimming of 5 bases on V and 3 bases on J, plus 14 bases between the germline ends. Taken from the germline V gene, the CDR1 and CDR2 loops are SGHTA and FQGTGA. The sample is drawn from a study of T-cell memory formation after mild COVID-19 (dated by TCRdb to the early 2020s). The study in broad terms: Most TCR sequence clusters were specific to one of the two donors. Longitudinal TCRalpha and TCRbeta repertoire sequencing tracked T-cell clones expanding and contracting after mild COVID-19 in two donors. The cohort comprised two young, previously healthy adult volunteers, one female and one male. Results the study describes overall, beyond this receptor: The study included only a couple of mild cases, and larger cohorts that include severe cases with pre-infection samples were judged to be necessary. The second-wave clones that peaked on day 37 were not confirmed to be SARS-CoV-2 specific. Some responding clones were found in pre-infection memory, which suggests that pre-existing cross-reactive memory T cells took part in the SARS-CoV-2 response. From day 15 to 85, contracting clones showed balanced CD4/CD8 phenotypes, whereas a second wave of clones that expanded from day 15 to 37 leaned towards CD4+. Contracting CD4+ clones were located mainly in the CM and EM memory subsets, whereas CD8+ clones were found to be enriched in EMRA.

Ficoll-Paque density gradient centrifugation was used to isolate PBMCs. Data came from an Illumina NovaSeq 6000. cDNA libraries for TCRalpha and TCRbeta were prepared by 5'RACE using constant-segment primers, with sample barcodes and unique molecular identifiers added. Trizol reagent was used to extract RNA from every sample. Library amplification was performed in two PCR steps, and a second sample barcode and Illumina TruSeq adapters were introduced in the second step. Sequencing of the libraries was done on an Illumina NovaSeq, producing 2 x 150 bp paired-end reads. In the authors' own workflow: With migec v1.2.7, reads were demultiplexed and then collapsed into UMI-guided consensus sequences. Using mixcr v2.1.11, UMI consensuses were aligned to TRA and TRB V and J templates and then assembled into clonotypes. Clonotypes were classified as expanded or contracted when called significant by both edgeR and NoisET, with noise models trained on biological replicates. For edgeR calls, a false discovery rate-adjusted p below 0.01 and a log2 fold-change threshold of 1 were applied. PCA with hierarchical clustering of max-normalized trajectories of the 1000 most abundant clonotypes was used as exploratory dynamics analysis. The CD4 or CD8 phenotype of responding clones was assigned using the separately sequenced CD4+ and CD8+ repertoires. The public reads were reprocessed in TCRdb via fastp at Q25 and MiXCR, keeping in-frame beta chains. Rows are unified per CDR3 protein, each entry keeping the most common DNA and genes. TCRdb, not the authors, supplied the V and J calls. The sample data list roughly 320,000 distinct CDR3 sequences, and 25% to 30% of these were observed just once. Roughly 13% of the sample goes to the ten largest clones.

The sequence joins TRBV7-3 to TRBJ2-7; the D segment cannot be called with confidence. This receptor was identified in an adult woman who had mild COVID-19 (a few samples of this study predate the infection). The sample titles of this study are shuffled in the database, so cell type and time point are left out; the donor was told from shared clones. Sequenced input: PBMCs or a T cell subset sorted from them (not recorded which). The base sequence is TGTGCCAGCAGCCCCTCCTTGGGTGGCTACGAGCAGTACTTC. It is translated as CASSPSLGGYEQYF.